Described below is a single TCR beta chain sequence and its context. This specimen includes other DNA sequences encoding the same CDR3. This sample stems from a study of blood T cell repertoires in COVID-19. The wider study: The cDNA or gDNA used as material had been derived from T cells, B-cell-depleted T cells, or PBMCs.

Repertoires were generated with immunoSEQ multiplex PCR, while TCRdb's copy carries only in-frame clones and drops some. The repertoire holds roughly 250,000 clones, with about 89% as singletons. Sequenced: PBMCs or T cells enriched from blood (not recorded which). This TCR came from a human donor in a cohort exposed to, infected with or recovered from COVID-19 (not recorded which). The donor label of this sample is uncertain.

Written as DNA, the CDR3 is TGTGCCAGCTCGGCCGACAGTCTCTCCTACGAGCAGTACTTC. Encoded protein: CASSADSLSYEQYF. This rearrangement joins TRBV19 to TRBJ2-7; tentative D call: TRBD1 (5 bases). The CDR3 extends over 14 amino acids. The V end lost 9 bases, the J end lost 0 bases, and 15 bases lay between the germline ends. Germline-derived CDR1 and CDR2 are LNHDA and SQIVND (reference sequence).